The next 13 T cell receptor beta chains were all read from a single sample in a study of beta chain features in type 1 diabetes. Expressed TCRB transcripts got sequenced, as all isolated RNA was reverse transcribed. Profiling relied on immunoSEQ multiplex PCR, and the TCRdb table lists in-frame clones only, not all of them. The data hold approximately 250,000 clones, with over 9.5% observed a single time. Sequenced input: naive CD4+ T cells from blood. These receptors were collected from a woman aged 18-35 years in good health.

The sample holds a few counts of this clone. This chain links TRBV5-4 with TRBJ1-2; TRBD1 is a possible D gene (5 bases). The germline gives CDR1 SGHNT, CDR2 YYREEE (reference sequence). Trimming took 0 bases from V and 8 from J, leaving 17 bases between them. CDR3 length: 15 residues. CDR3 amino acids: CASSLGFGGGLGYTF. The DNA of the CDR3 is TGTGCCAGCAGCTTGGGGTTCGGCGGGGGTTTGGGCTACACCTTC.

In DNA form, the CDR3 reads TGTGCCAGCAGCTTAGCGCGACAGGGGGTCGAGCAGTACTTC. Translated: CASSLARQGVEQYF. This rearrangement joins TRBV7-8 to TRBJ2-7, with 9 bases identical to TRBD1. The CDR3 is made up of 14 amino acids. The V segment lost 0 bases and the J segment 6 bases; nucleotides outside the gene matches: 3. The germline V gene encodes CDR1 SGHVS and CDR2 FQNEAQ.

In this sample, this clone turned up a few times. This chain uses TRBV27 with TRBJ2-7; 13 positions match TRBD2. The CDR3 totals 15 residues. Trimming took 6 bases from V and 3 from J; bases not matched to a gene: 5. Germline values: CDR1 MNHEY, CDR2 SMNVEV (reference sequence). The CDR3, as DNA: TGTGCCAGCAGACAAGGGACTAGCGGGATCTACGAGCAGTACTTC. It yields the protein CASRQGTSGIYEQYF.

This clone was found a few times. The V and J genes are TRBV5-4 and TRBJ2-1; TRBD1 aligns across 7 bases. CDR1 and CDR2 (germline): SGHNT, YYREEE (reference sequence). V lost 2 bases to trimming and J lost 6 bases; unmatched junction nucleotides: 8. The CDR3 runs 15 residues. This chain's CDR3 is CASSFSGGRFNEQFF. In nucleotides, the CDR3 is TGTGCCAGCAGCTTTTCAGGGGGTCGGTTCAATGAGCAGTTCTTC.

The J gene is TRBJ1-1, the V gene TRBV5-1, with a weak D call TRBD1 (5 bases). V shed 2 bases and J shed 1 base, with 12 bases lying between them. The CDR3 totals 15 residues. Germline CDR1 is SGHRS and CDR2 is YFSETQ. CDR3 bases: TGCGCCAGCAGCTTCGGCGGGGCCGGGAACACTGAAGCTTTCTTT. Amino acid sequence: CASSFGGAGNTEAFF.

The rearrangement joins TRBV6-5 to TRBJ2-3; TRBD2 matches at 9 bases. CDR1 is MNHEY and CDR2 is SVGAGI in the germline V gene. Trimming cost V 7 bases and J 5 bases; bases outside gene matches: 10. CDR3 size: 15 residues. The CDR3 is CASNHLAGNKDTQYF. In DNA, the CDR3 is TGTGCCAGCAACCATCTAGCGGGAAATAAAGATACGCAGTATTTT.

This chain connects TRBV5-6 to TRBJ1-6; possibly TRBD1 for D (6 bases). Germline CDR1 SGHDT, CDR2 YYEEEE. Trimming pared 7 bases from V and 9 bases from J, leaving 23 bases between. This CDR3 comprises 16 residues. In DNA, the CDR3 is TGTGCCAGCTTACGACGGGACACGGGGTTAGGTTCACCCCTCCACTTT. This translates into CASLRRDTGLGSPLHF.

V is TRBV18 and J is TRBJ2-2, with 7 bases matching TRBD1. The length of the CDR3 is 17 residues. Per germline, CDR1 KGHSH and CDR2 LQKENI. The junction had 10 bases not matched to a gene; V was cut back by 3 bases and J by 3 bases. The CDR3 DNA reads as TGTGCCAGCTCACCCTTGGCGACAGGGTTCTACACCGGGGAGCTGTTTTTT. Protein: CASSPLATGFYTGELFF.

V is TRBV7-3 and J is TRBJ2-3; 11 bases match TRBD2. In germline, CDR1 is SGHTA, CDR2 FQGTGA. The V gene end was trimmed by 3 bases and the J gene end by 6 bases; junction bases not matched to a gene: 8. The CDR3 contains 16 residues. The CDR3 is CASSLSLAGGVDTQYF. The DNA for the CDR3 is TGTGCCAGCAGCTTGTCCCTAGCGGGGGGCGTCGATACGCAGTATTTT.

The CDR3 loop is CASGLPTGTSGGTTISYNEQFF. In nucleotides, the CDR3 is TGTGCTAGTGGTTTGCCGACCGGGACTAGCGGGGGGACGACTATCTCCTACAATGAGCAGTTCTTC. The chain carries TRBV12-5 and TRBJ2-1; TRBD2 agrees at 15 bases. V gave up 2 bases and J gave up 0 bases; unmatched junction bases: 14. Germline V lookup: CDR1 LGHNT, CDR2 FRNRAP. The CDR3 consists of 22 residues.

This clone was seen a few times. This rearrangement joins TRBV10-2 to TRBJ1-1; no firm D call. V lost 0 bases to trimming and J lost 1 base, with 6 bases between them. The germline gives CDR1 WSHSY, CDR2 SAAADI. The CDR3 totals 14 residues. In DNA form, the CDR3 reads TGCGCCAGCAGTGAGTCGAGCGGGAACACTGAAGCTTTCTTT. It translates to CASSESSGNTEAFF.

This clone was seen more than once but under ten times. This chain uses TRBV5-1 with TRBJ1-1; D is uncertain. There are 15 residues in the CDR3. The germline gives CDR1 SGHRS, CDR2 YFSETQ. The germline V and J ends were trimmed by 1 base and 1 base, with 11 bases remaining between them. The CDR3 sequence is CASSLSGEGNTEAFF. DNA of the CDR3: TGCGCCAGCAGCTTGAGCGGGGAGGGGAACACTGAAGCTTTCTTT. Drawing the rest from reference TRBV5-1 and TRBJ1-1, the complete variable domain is KAGVTQTPRYLIKTRGQQVTLSCSPISGHRSVSWYQQTPGQGLQFLFEYFSETQRNKGNFPGRFSGRQFSNSRSEMNVSTLELGDSALYLCASSLSGEGNTEAFFGQGTRLTVV.

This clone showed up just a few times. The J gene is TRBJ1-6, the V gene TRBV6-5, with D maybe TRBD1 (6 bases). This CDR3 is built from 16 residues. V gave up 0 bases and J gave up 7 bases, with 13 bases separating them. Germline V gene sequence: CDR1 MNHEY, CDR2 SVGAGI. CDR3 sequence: CASSYSLGHVNSPLHF. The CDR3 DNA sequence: TGTGCCAGCAGTTACTCACTGGGACACGTAAATTCACCCCTCCACTTT.